The clone carrying this TCR beta chain was seen at least ten times. RNA transcripts yielded amplified TCR beta CDR3 regions. A first-round RT-PCR used HTBI primers, followed by a second-round multiplex PCR. MiXCR, run by TCRdb on the multiplex PCR reads, gives a single entry per CDR3 protein. The table has about 640,000 distinct CDR3 sequences, 35% to 50% seen once; the top ten hold roughly 3.5%. These data belong to a study of Graves' ophthalmopathy and Graves' hyperthyroidism. Trimming cost V 8 bases and J 5 bases, with 15 bases left between them. The CDR3 sequence is 12 residues long. The germline V gene encodes CDR1 SQVTM and CDR2 ANQGSEA.

The material sequenced was peripheral blood. V usage is TRBV29-1 and J usage is TRBJ1-1; D gene unclear. The origin of this receptor is an adult man with Graves' ophthalmopathy. CDR3 sequence: CSIVETTTEAFF. Here the CDR3 DNA reads TGCAGCATTGTCGAGACGACGACTGAAGCTTTCTTT. Using reference TRBV29-1 and TRBJ1-1 for the parts outside the CDR3, the full variable domain is SAVISQKPSRDICQRGTSLTIQCQVDSQVTMMFWYRQQPGQSLTLIATANQGSEATYESGFVIDKFPISRPNLTFSTLTVSNMSPEDSSIYLCSIVETTTEAFFGQGTRLTVV.